The 15 T cell receptor beta chains presented below share a single source sample, sequenced in a study of blood T cells in healthy people across ages. Primed by a sample-barcoded 5' primer and a J-beta primer mix, a second PCR proceeded for roughly 7 to 12 cycles. TCRdb independently ran MiXCR on the 5' RACE reads; one entry per CDR3 protein. Counted here are 800,000 or so distinct CDR3 sequences, around 50% occurring once; the ten biggest clones make up 15% to 20%. Sequencing was done on a sample of blood. The receptors stem from a man aged 80 or over in good health.

The rearrangement uses TRBV6-6 and TRBJ2-7; D remains unclear. The CDR3 is 13 amino acids. The germline V gene encodes CDR1 MNHNY and CDR2 SVGAGI (reference sequence). Trimming cost V 6 bases and J 1 base, with 10 bases left between them. The CDR3, as DNA: TGTGCCAGCAGCTCTCAGACATCCTACGAGCAGTACTTC. As protein: CASSSQTSYEQYF.

This clonotype was seen a single time. The chain uses TRBV6-2 or TRBV6-3 and TRBJ2-5; tentative D call: TRBD1 (5 bases). The DNA end is a closer match to TRBJ2-4, so the J assignment may be wrong. The CDR3 loop spans 17 amino acids. Looked up from germline, CDR1 is MNHEY and CDR2 is SVGEGT. CDR3: CASSYSKDVGHQNIQYF. CDR3 nucleotide sequence: TGTGCCAGCAGTTACTCGAAAGACGTGGGGCACCAAAACATTCAGTACTTC.

This clonotype came up a few times. The chain couples TRBV7-2 to TRBJ2-5, with TRBD1 identical over 10 bases. The CDR3 runs to 17 residues. CDR1 and CDR2 (germline): SGHTA, FQGNSA. The V and J ends lost 5 bases and 5 bases, in that order; junction bases with no gene match: 14. The CDR3 is CASSIRTGGSSGETQYF. In DNA form, the CDR3 reads TGTGCCAGCAGCATACGGACAGGGGGTTCATCGGGGGAGACCCAGTACTTC.

The chain is built from TRBV20-1 and TRBJ2-7, with a possible D match to TRBD1 (6 bases). The V and J ends lost 5 bases and 5 bases respectively, with 16 bases between them. Germline V gene lookup returns CDR1 DFQATT and CDR2 SNEGSKA (reference sequence). CDR3 length: 13 residues. The CDR3 loop reads CSAGITGSHEQYF. DNA for the CDR3: TGCAGTGCTGGTATCACAGGGTCCCACGAGCAGTACTTC.

This chain links TRBV24-1 with TRBJ2-3; D call uncertain. CDR3 size: 11 residues. The germline CDR1 and CDR2 sequences are KGHDR and SFDVKD. Trimming stripped 7 bases from V and 4 bases from J, with 5 bases between. The CDR3 protein is CATSESDTQYF. Written as DNA, the CDR3 is TGTGCCACCAGCGAGTCAGATACGCAGTATTTT.

This clonotype was counted many times. The chain recombines TRBV10-1 with TRBJ2-3; 9 bases line up with TRBD2. There are 16 residues in the CDR3. Losses at the gene ends were 0 bases for V and 3 bases for J; bases not matched to a gene: 4. CDR1 is WNHNN, CDR2 SYGVQD, per germline (reference sequence). The CDR3 nucleotides read TGCGCCAGCAGTGAGTCGTTAGCGGGAGTAACAGATACGCAGTATTTT. It is translated as CASSESLAGVTDTQYF.

This clonotype was detected a few times. V and J are TRBV7-8 and TRBJ2-3; D is unresolved. Between the trimmed V and J ends, which lost 1 base and 8 bases, there was a span of 13 bases. In germline, CDR1 is SGHVS, CDR2 FQNEAQ. This CDR3 is built from 14 residues. The CDR3 here is CASSLGGDVGTQYF. The CDR3 DNA sequence: TGTGCCAGCAGCTTAGGTGGCGACGTCGGTACGCAGTATTTT.

This clonotype was picked up a small number of times. This chain connects TRBV10-3 to TRBJ2-3; possible D gene TRBD1, 5 bases. The CDR3 consists of 16 residues. Germline CDR1 ENHRY, CDR2 SYGVKD. Trimming left V 0 bases short and J 0 bases short, with 10 bases between. The CDR3 here is CAISESLKGSTDTQYF. The CDR3 bases are TGTGCCATCAGTGAGTCTCTGAAGGGGAGCACAGATACGCAGTATTTT.

In this sample, this clonotype turned up many times. The chain couples TRBV7-2 to TRBJ2-1; 9 nucleotides align to TRBD2. The CDR3 loop spans 13 amino acids. The germline gives CDR1 SGHTA, CDR2 FQGNSA. The trim removed 3 bases at V and 9 bases at J, leaving 3 bases unmatched. CDR3 sequence (DNA): TGTGCCAGCAGCTTTAGCGGGAGTATTGAGCAGTTCTTC. It is translated as CASSFSGSIEQFF.

The chain links TRBV2 to TRBJ2-1; D is uncertain. The CDR3 runs 12 residues. Trimming left V 7 bases short and J 4 bases short, with 8 bases between. Per the germline V gene, CDR1 is SNHLY and CDR2 is FYNNEI. The CDR3 DNA sequence: TGTGCCAGCACCGACCAATACAATGAGCAGTTCTTC. It encodes CASTDQYNEQFF.

The chain carries TRBV15 and TRBJ2-5, with D unresolved. CDR1 is LNHNV, CDR2 YYDKDF, per germline (reference sequence). This CDR3 region has 14 residues. Trimming left V 4 bases short and J 5 bases short, with 14 bases between. Here the CDR3 reads CATSTVKAGETQYF. CDR3 bases: TGTGCCACCAGCACTGTAAAGGCCGGGGAGACCCAGTACTTC.

This clonotype was found a few times. The chain recombines TRBV9 with TRBJ2-7; perhaps TRBD2 as D (5 bases). Germline V CDR1 and CDR2: SGDLS, YYNGEE. Trimming took 0 bases from V and 6 from J, leaving 10 bases between them. The CDR3 sequence is 13 residues long. The CDR3 sequence is CASSVDLAREQYF. The CDR3 coding sequence is TGTGCCAGCAGCGTAGATCTAGCTCGCGAGCAGTACTTC.

V is TRBV7-2 and J is TRBJ2-1; D ambiguous. The CDR3 totals 14 residues. The V and J ends lost 9 bases and 5 bases respectively, with 17 bases between them. Germline V gene sequence: CDR1 SGHTA, CDR2 FQGNSA. The CDR3 spells CASSPNAGHNEQFF. For the CDR3, the DNA is TGTGCCAGTAGCCCCAACGCAGGCCACAATGAGCAGTTCTTC.

The gene calls are TRBV28 and TRBJ2-7, with unresolved D. V dropped 3 bases and J dropped 0 bases, with 15 bases sitting between them. The CDR3 extends over 16 amino acids. Germline V gene data show CDR1 as MDHEN and CDR2 as SYDVKM. The CDR3 region has the DNA TGTGCCAGCAGTTTGTACCCCTCCAGGAGCTCCTACGAGCAGTACTTC. It translates to CASSLYPSRSSYEQYF.

The table lists this clonotype with a few counts. The V gene is TRBV20-1, the J gene TRBJ2-1; a possible D gene is TRBD2 (5 bases). V dropped 2 bases and J dropped 12 bases, with 23 bases sitting between them. CDR3 length: 15 amino acids. Per the germline V gene, CDR1 is DFQATT and CDR2 is SNEGSKA (reference sequence). The CDR3 coding sequence is TGCAGTGCTAGAAAGGAAGTTGATATATCGGGATTGCAGTTCTTC. Protein product: CSARKEVDISGLQFF.